The 8 T cell receptor beta chains reported below all come from one sample, sequenced in a study of T-cell memory formation after mild COVID-19. TCRdb re-called the 5' RACE reads through MiXCR, storing one row per CDR3 protein. This table has under 600,000 distinct CDR3 sequences, roughly 22% appearing once. Source material: PBMCs or a T cell subset sorted from them (not recorded which). Receptors originate from an adult woman who had mild COVID-19 (a few samples of this study predate the infection). Cell type and time point are not known.

The chain employs TRBV12-5 and TRBJ2-1, with TRBD1 matching over 8 bases. The V gene end was trimmed by 7 bases and the J gene end by 3 bases; junction bases not matched to a gene: 17. The germline CDR1 and CDR2 sequences are LGHNT and FRNRAP. The CDR3 runs 18 residues. The CDR3 spells CASAPGTGSQSYYNEQFF. In nucleotides, the CDR3 is TGTGCTAGTGCCCCTGGGACAGGTTCTCAAAGCTACTACAATGAGCAGTTCTTC. Looking up the rest from reference TRBV12-5 and TRBJ2-1 gives the full variable domain: DARVTQTPRHKVTEMGQEVTMRCQPILGHNTVFWYRQTMMQGLELLAYFRNRAPLDDSGMPKDRFSAEMPDATLATLKIQPSEPRDSAVYFCASAPGTGSQSYYNEQFFGPGTRLTVL.

V is TRBV6-5 and J is TRBJ2-1; weak D call: TRBD2 (5 bases). Germline CDR1 is MNHEY and CDR2 is SVGAGI. The length of the CDR3 is 14 residues. Trimming cost V 2 bases and J 7 bases, with 12 bases left between them. CDR3 DNA: TGTGCCAGCAGTTACGCTAGCTTGGGGAATGAGCAGTTCTTC. This gives the protein CASSYASLGNEQFF.

The chain is built from TRBV6-5 and TRBJ2-1, with 9 positions matching TRBD2. The CDR3 extends over 15 amino acids. Germline loops: CDR1 MNHEY, CDR2 SVGAGI. J gave up 9 bases and V 2 bases, and 8 bases lay outside the gene matches. CDR3: CASSYAGGPEFEQFF. DNA of the CDR3: TGTGCCAGCAGTTACGCGGGAGGGCCGGAGTTTGAGCAGTTCTTC.

The chain combines TRBV29-1 with TRBJ2-1, with a tentative D call TRBD2 (5 bases). Trimming stripped 6 bases from V and 4 bases from J, with 10 bases between. The germline CDR1 and CDR2 sequences are SQVTM and ANQGSEA. The CDR3 is made up of 12 amino acids. For the CDR3, the DNA is TGCAGCGTAGGAGAGGGTTACAATGAGCAGTTCTTC. It specifies CSVGEGYNEQFF.

The table lists this clonotype with a few counts. The rearrangement joins TRBV7-9 to TRBJ2-1; the match to TRBD2 covers 9 bases. The J segment lost 3 bases and the V segment lost 3 bases, leaving 3 bases of the junction unmatched. CDR3 size: 15 residues. Germline values: CDR1 SEHNR, CDR2 FQNEAQ (reference sequence). The CDR3 DNA is TGTGCCAGCAGCTTCTTTAGCGGGAGCTACAATGAGCAGTTCTTC. Amino acids: CASSFFSGSYNEQFF.

The rearrangement joins TRBV6-2 or TRBV6-3 to TRBJ2-4; 9 bases line up with TRBD1. CDR1 and CDR2 from the germline V gene are MNHEY and SVGEGT. The CDR3 runs to 17 residues. The J segment lost 4 bases and the V segment lost 1 base, leaving 8 bases of the junction unmatched. CDR3 residues: CASSYYRRDRAKNIQYF. The CDR3 DNA reads TGTGCCAGCAGTTACTACCGCCGGGACAGGGCTAAAAACATTCAGTACTTC.

The chain uses TRBV9 and TRBJ2-5; TRBD2 matches 9 bases. Germline trimming cut 2 bases from V and 4 bases from J; bases unmatched to any gene: 6. The germline V gene encodes CDR1 SGDLS and CDR2 YYNGEE. The CDR3 spans 15 residues. CDR3 bases: TGTGCCAGCAGCGTCCACGCGGGGGGGCCAGAGACCCAGTACTTC. This codes for CASSVHAGGPETQYF.

This clonotype was seen more than once but under ten times. The rearrangement links TRBV24-1 to TRBJ2-2; unclear D gene. The germline V gene has CDR1 KGHDR and CDR2 SFDVKD. The CDR3 length is 12 residues. V lost 2 bases to trimming and J lost 7 bases, with 4 bases between them. The CDR3 sequence is CATSDWVGELFF. The CDR3 region has the DNA TGTGCCACCAGTGATTGGGTCGGGGAGCTGTTTTTT.